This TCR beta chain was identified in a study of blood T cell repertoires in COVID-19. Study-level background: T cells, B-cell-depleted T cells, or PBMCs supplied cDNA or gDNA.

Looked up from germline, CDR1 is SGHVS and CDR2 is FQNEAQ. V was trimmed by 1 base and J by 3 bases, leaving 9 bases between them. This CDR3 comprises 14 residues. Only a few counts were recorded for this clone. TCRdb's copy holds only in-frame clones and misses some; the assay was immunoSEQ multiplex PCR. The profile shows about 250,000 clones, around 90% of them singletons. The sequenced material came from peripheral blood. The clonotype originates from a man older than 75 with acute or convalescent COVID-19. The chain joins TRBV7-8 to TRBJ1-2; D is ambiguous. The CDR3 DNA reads TGTGCCAGCAGCTTAGACGGGGAAGACTATGGCTACACCTTC. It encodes CASSLDGEDYGYTF.